A single sample is the source of the 27 T cell receptor beta chains below, sequenced in a study of T cells in localized non-small cell lung cancer (dated by TCRdb to the early 2020s). Library preparation employed the immunoSEQ multiplex PCR assay. The table was pulled from immuneACCESS by TCRdb, which kept in-frame rearrangements only. Such tables lose some clones; where checked, under half of the loss comes from unresolved V genes, and the rest has no known cause. Recorded for this sample are tens of thousands of clones; 85% to 90% of them occurred a single time. Of the sample, 13% falls within the top ten clones. The specimen was peripheral blood, collected before any cancer treatment. These receptors originate from a male donor at least 60 years old with stage I lung adenocarcinoma.

The CDR3 bases are TGTGCCAGCAGCTTAGCGAGGCGCTACGAGCAGTACTTC. It specifies CASSLARRYEQYF. V usage is TRBV7-9 and J usage is TRBJ2-7; D is uncertain. The ends were cut back, 0 bases at V and 3 bases at J, with 6 bases in the middle. This CDR3 spans 13 amino acids. Germline values: CDR1 SEHNR, CDR2 FQNEAQ (reference sequence).

This clone has only a few counts. For the CDR3, the DNA is TGCGCCAGCAGCTTGGGGGCTAGCTCCAGGTCCTACAATGAGCAGTTCTTC. Translated, it gives CASSLGASSRSYNEQFF. The rearrangement uses TRBV5-1 and TRBJ2-1; D is possibly TRBD2 (5 bases). The CDR3 runs to 17 residues. Germline-derived CDR1 and CDR2 are SGHRS and YFSETQ. Trimming removed 0 bases from V and 1 base from J, with 14 bases in between.

The gene calls are TRBV28 and TRBJ2-6; D is unclear. Trimming removed 4 bases at V and 2 bases at J, with 0 bases between. CDR1 and CDR2 from the germline V gene are MDHEN and SYDVKM. The CDR3 spans 12 residues. The CDR3 region has the DNA TGTGCCAGCAGTTCTGGGGCCAACGTCCTGACTTTC. Protein sequence: CASSSGANVLTF.

The chain is built from TRBV29-1 and TRBJ1-2; unclear D gene. Per germline, CDR1 SQVTM and CDR2 ANQGSEA. With 1 base removed from V and 3 bases from J, the gap between germline ends came to 6 bases. This CDR3 is 12 amino acids long. CDR3 amino acids: CSVEGVDYGYTF. In nucleotides, the CDR3 is TGCAGCGTTGAAGGGGTTGACTATGGCTACACCTTC.

This clone has just one count. The chain combines TRBV6-1 with TRBJ1-1; a weak D match, TRBD1 (5 bases). Trimming removed 11 bases at V and 4 bases at J, with 14 bases between. The CDR3 runs 12 residues. Germline V gene lookup returns CDR1 MNHNS and CDR2 SASEGT. For the CDR3, the DNA is TGTGCCTCCAAGGAAGGGGTCACTGAAGCTTTCTTT. Translation gives CASKEGVTEAFF.

The CDR3 DNA sequence: TGTGCCAGCAGCGTAGAGGGCAGGGTCAGTACCTATGGCTACACCTTC. Translating gives CASSVEGRVSTYGYTF. The chain joins TRBV9 to TRBJ1-2; D is perhaps TRBD1 (5 bases). Germline V gene lookup returns CDR1 SGDLS and CDR2 YYNGEE. V lost 0 bases and J 4 bases, leaving 16 bases between the germline ends. CDR3 length equals 16 residues.

This rearrangement joins TRBV6-1 to TRBJ1-3; D unresolved. CDR3 length equals 16 residues. In germline, CDR1 is MNHNS, CDR2 SASEGT. Trimming took off 3 bases at V and 0 bases at J, with 12 bases between the two ends. The CDR3 sequence is CASSDMGAYSGNTIYF. CDR3 nucleotide sequence: TGTGCCAGCAGTGATATGGGCGCATACTCTGGAAACACCATATATTTT.

The chain employs TRBV19 and TRBJ1-5; D ambiguous. V was cut by 8 bases and J by 2 bases, with 7 bases left in between. CDR1 LNHDA and CDR2 SQIVND come from the germline V gene (reference sequence). The CDR3 extends over 12 amino acids. CDR3 sequence (DNA): TGTGCCAGTCGGCAGGGCAATCAGCCCCAGCATTTT. It is translated as CASRQGNQPQHF.

The chain has TRBV6-4 and TRBJ1-1; D perhaps matches TRBD1 (5 bases). Deletions cut 6 bases from V and 0 bases from J, with 11 bases between. The CDR3 covers 14 residues. The germline gives CDR1 MRHNA, CDR2 SNTAGT. This chain's CDR3 is CASSRDAMNTEAFF. As DNA, the CDR3 is TGTGCCAGCAGCAGGGACGCGATGAACACTGAAGCTTTCTTT.

J is TRBJ2-1 and V is TRBV4-3, with 11 bases matching TRBD2. The germline gives CDR1 LGHNA, CDR2 YSLEER. After removal of 2 bases from V and 7 bases from J, the junction contained 7 bases not matched to a gene. CDR3 length equals 16 residues. The CDR3 DNA sequence: TGCGCCAGCAGCCAACTTAGCGGGAGGGCCACTAATGAGCAGTTCTTC. Protein product: CASSQLSGRATNEQFF.

CDR3 residues: CASSPGQGANNEQFF. The DNA of the CDR3 is TGTGCCAGCAGCCCGGGACAGGGGGCGAACAATGAGCAGTTCTTC. The chain recombines TRBV6-6 with TRBJ2-1; 12 nucleotides agree with TRBD1. The CDR3 covers 15 residues. The germline CDR1 and CDR2 sequences are MNHNY and SVGAGI (reference sequence). The trim removed 6 bases at V and 5 bases at J, leaving 5 bases unmatched.

J is TRBJ1-2 and V is TRBV5-6, with 8 bases lining up with TRBD1. From germline, CDR1 is SGHDT and CDR2 YYEEEE. V was clipped by 6 bases and J by 5 bases; unmatched bases: 9. The CDR3 loop spans 14 amino acids. CDR3 nucleotide sequence: TGTGCCAGCACCGTAAGGGACAGGCCTTATGGCTACACCTTC. Its translation: CASTVRDRPYGYTF.

The genes are TRBV7-2 and TRBJ1-2; 7 bases map to TRBD1. This CDR3 has 15 amino acids. Germline assignment: CDR1 SGHTA and CDR2 FQGNSA. After removal of 2 bases from V and 2 bases from J, the junction contained 5 bases not matched to a gene. The CDR3 region has the DNA TGTGCCAGCAGCTTATCTACAGGGGAAAACTATGGCTACACCTTC. Translation: CASSLSTGENYGYTF.

The rearrangement joins TRBV10-1 to TRBJ1-3, with 8 bases that match TRBD1. Germline trimming cut 5 bases from V and 0 bases from J; bases unmatched to any gene: 9. Germline-derived CDR1 and CDR2 are WNHNN and SYGVQD (reference sequence). This CDR3 region has 17 residues. The CDR3 coding sequence is TGCGCCAGCAGTAAGGACAGGGCGCTTTGCTCTGGAAACACCATATATTTT. Translated: CASSKDRALCSGNTIYF.

This sequence joins TRBV27 and TRBJ1-5; D call uncertain. The CDR3 totals 14 residues. CDR1 and CDR2 from the germline V gene are MNHEY and SMNVEV (reference sequence). V shed 2 bases and J shed 5 bases, with 10 bases lying between them. The CDR3: CASSLKFLYQPQHF. CDR3 bases: TGTGCCAGCAGTTTAAAATTCCTCTATCAGCCCCAGCATTTT.

This clone was observed once. The V call is TRBV6-1, the J call TRBJ2-1; D may match TRBD1 or TRBD2 (6 bases each). Trimming cost V 3 bases and J 0 bases, with 12 bases left between them. The CDR3 totals 16 residues. From germline, CDR1 is MNHNS and CDR2 SASEGT. Here the CDR3 DNA reads TGTGCCAGCAGTGATACGAAGGGGGGCTCCTACAATGAGCAGTTCTTC. Its protein is CASSDTKGGSYNEQFF.

CDR3 sequence: CASSLSRRGPPDTQYF. Written as DNA, the CDR3 is TGTGCCAGCAGTTTATCGCGGAGGGGGCCCCCAGATACGCAGTATTTT. The V and J genes are TRBV27 and TRBJ2-3; a possible D gene is TRBD1 (7 bases). Trimming pared 0 bases from V and 4 bases from J, leaving 14 bases between. This CDR3 is built from 16 residues. CDR1 is MNHEY, CDR2 SMNVEV, per germline (reference sequence).

This clone was seen a single time. CDR3 nucleotide sequence: TGTGCCAGCAGCTCTCGGACAGGCTCAGATACGCAGTATTTT. This sequence encodes CASSSRTGSDTQYF. V usage is TRBV11-1 and J usage is TRBJ2-3; 7 positions match TRBD1. The J segment lost 4 bases and the V segment lost 4 bases, leaving 5 bases of the junction unmatched. CDR3 size: 14 residues. Germline CDR1 SGHAT, CDR2 FQDESV (reference sequence).

V gene TRBV7-9 combines with J gene TRBJ1-4; D might be TRBD1 (5 bases). The V end was cut by 4 bases, the J end by 7 bases, with 16 bases between. This CDR3 contains 15 residues. Germline CDR1 reads SEHNR; CDR2 reads FQNEAQ (reference sequence). CDR3 protein: CASSSPQGGTEKLFF. DNA for the CDR3: TGTGCCAGCAGCTCGCCCCAGGGTGGAACTGAAAAACTGTTTTTT. The entire variable domain, with the rest obtained from reference TRBV7-9 and TRBJ1-4, is as follows: DTGVSQNPRHKITKRGQNVTFRCDPISEHNRLYWYRQTLGQGPEFLTYFQNEAQLEKSRLLSDRFSAERPKGSFSTLEIQRTEQGDSAMYLCASSSPQGGTEKLFFGSGTQLSVL.

The chain couples TRBV28 to TRBJ2-1, with 9 bases fitting TRBD1. J gave up 3 bases and V 4 bases, and 4 bases lay outside the gene matches. Germline V gene sequence: CDR1 MDHEN, CDR2 SYDVKM. This CDR3 region has 15 residues. The CDR3 is CASSSPTGGYNEQFF. The CDR3 region has the DNA TGTGCCAGCAGTTCACCGACAGGGGGCTACAATGAGCAGTTCTTC.

The chain links TRBV7-2 to TRBJ2-1; D remains unclear. CDR1 and CDR2 (germline): SGHTA, FQGNSA. The V and J ends lost 5 bases and 10 bases respectively, with 12 bases between them. The CDR3 is 12 residues long. This chain's CDR3 is CASSHSSREQFF. CDR3 coding DNA: TGTGCCAGCAGCCATAGTAGCCGGGAGCAGTTCTTC.

Notes on this clone: Mismatch with germline at one junction end may stem from a read error. The chain recombines TRBV7-9 with TRBJ2-5, with 8 bases matching TRBD1. CDR3 length: 14 amino acids. Germline CDR1 and CDR2: SEHNR and FQNEAQ (reference sequence). The CDR3 region has the DNA TGTGCCAGCAGCTTACGGACAGGGTCAGAGGCCCAGTACTTC. It encodes CASSLRTGSEAQYF.

V gene TRBV10-3 combines with J gene TRBJ1-2; D remains unclear. The CDR3 has 15 residues. CDR1 and CDR2 from the germline V gene are ENHRY and SYGVKD. The V end lost 6 bases, the J end lost 2 bases, and 16 bases lay between the germline ends. The chain's CDR3 is CAIRAGLEPNYGYTF. CDR3 nucleotide sequence: TGTGCCATCAGGGCCGGCCTGGAGCCGAACTATGGCTACACCTTC.

The V gene is TRBV4-2, the J gene TRBJ1-1, with 8 bases identical to TRBD1. Unmatched junction bases numbered 6, after V lost 3 bases and J lost 6 bases. The length of the CDR3 is 14 residues. Germline V lookup: CDR1 LGHNA, CDR2 YNFKEQ. As DNA, the CDR3 is TGTGCCAGCAGCCATGGGGGGACAGGCCCTGAAGCTTTCTTT. As protein: CASSHGGTGPEAFF.

The rearrangement joins TRBV28 to TRBJ1-2; unclear D gene. Germline lookup yields CDR1 MDHEN and CDR2 SYDVKM. The CDR3 sequence is 16 residues long. The V end lost 5 bases, the J end lost 2 bases, and 18 bases lay between the germline ends. The DNA of the CDR3 is TGTGCCAGCAGTCCGATAGGGTTCGGCACAAACTATGGCTACACCTTC. It specifies CASSPIGFGTNYGYTF.

The DNA of the CDR3 is TGTGCCAGCACCCTTTCGAGCTCCTACAATGAGCAGTTCTTC. As protein: CASTLSSSYNEQFF. The chain combines TRBV7-2 with TRBJ2-1; D is uncertain. The CDR3 consists of 14 residues. The germline V gene encodes CDR1 SGHTA and CDR2 FQGNSA. V was shortened by 7 bases and J by 0 bases, with 10 bases between the two germline ends.

In this sample, this clone turned up a few times. The chain employs TRBV6-4 and TRBJ1-5; D is undetermined. The CDR3 runs 13 residues. The ends were cut back, 4 bases at V and 0 bases at J, with 4 bases in the middle. Germline V gene lookup returns CDR1 MRHNA and CDR2 SNTAGT. As DNA, the CDR3 is TGTGCCAGCAGTGCCGATAGCAATCAGCCCCAGCATTTT. Protein: CASSADSNQPQHF.